The 31 T cell receptor beta chains below were found in one sample sequenced in a study of shared clonotypes between healthy human individuals. Profiled with immunoSEQ multiplex PCR; TCRdb holds only in-frame clones, not every one. The sample includes about 2.2 million clones, around 93% seen only once; the top ten take approximately 1.6%. Naive CD8 cells comprised CD45RO-negative, CCR7-positively selected cells, excluding terminally differentiated effector memory CD45RA+ cells. Sequencing used naive CD8+ T cells from PBMCs. The origin of the receptors is a man aged 18-30 years in good health. Some clones in this sample may be carry-over from other donors' samples.

This rearrangement joins TRBV13 to TRBJ1-1; tentative D call: TRBD1 (6 bases). CDR3 length: 12 residues. Deletions cut 5 bases from V and 11 bases from J, with 15 bases between. Germline loops: CDR1 PRHDT, CDR2 FYEKMQ (reference sequence). This chain's CDR3 is CASSPEGGWAFF. As DNA, the CDR3 is TGTGCCAGCAGCCCGGAAGGGGGGTGGGCTTTCTTT.

This chain links TRBV4-3 with TRBJ1-4; D gene ambiguous. Trimming shortened V by 3 bases and J by 3 bases, and 8 bases separated the two germline ends. Germline loops: CDR1 LGHNA, CDR2 YSLEER. The CDR3 extends over 14 amino acids. CDR3 nucleotides: TGCGCCAGCAGCCACACGGACTCTAATGAAAAACTGTTTTTT. Translation: CASSHTDSNEKLFF.

The chain recombines TRBV19 with TRBJ2-2; 10 bases agree with TRBD1. CDR1 is LNHDA and CDR2 is SQIVND in the germline V gene (reference sequence). The CDR3 sequence is 15 residues long. V was pared by 5 bases and J by 6 bases, with 6 bases of the junction left unmatched. As DNA, the CDR3 is TGTGCCAGTAGTCCTGACAGGGGGCGCGCCGGGGAGCTGTTTTTT. It specifies CASSPDRGRAGELFF.

The chain employs TRBV10-3 and TRBJ2-7, with D possibly matching TRBD2 (6 bases). The CDR3 totals 13 residues. Germline lookup yields CDR1 ENHRY and CDR2 SYGVKD. Trimming removed 7 bases from V and 2 bases from J, with 12 bases in between. The CDR3 loop reads CAITDGGPYEQYF. The CDR3 region has the DNA TGTGCCATCACCGACGGGGGACCCTACGAGCAGTACTTC.

This clone was recorded only once. This specimen includes other DNA sequences encoding the same CDR3. The rearrangement uses TRBV7-9 and TRBJ2-7; the D is unclear. From germline, CDR1 is SEHNR and CDR2 FQNEAQ (reference sequence). CDR3 length: 11 amino acids. The V and J ends lost 3 bases and 6 bases respectively, with 6 bases between them. The CDR3, as DNA: TGTGCCAGCAGCTTCTCGTCCGAGCAGTACTTC. It codes for CASSFSSEQYF.

This clone was picked up a small number of times. The V call is TRBV12-2, the J call TRBJ1-1. TRBV12-2 is flagged as a pseudogene. The CDR3 covers 13 residues. CDR3 sequence: CASRLVVLESTFF. For the CDR3, the DNA is TGTGCAAGTCGCTTAGTAGTTCTGGAGTCGACTTTCTTT.

This sequence joins TRBV5-1 and TRBJ1-1; TRBD1 agrees at 8 bases. Germline V gene sequence: CDR1 SGHRS, CDR2 YFSETQ. The V segment lost 2 bases and the J segment 1 base; nucleotides outside the gene matches: 10. This CDR3 has 17 amino acids. The CDR3 region has the DNA TGCGCCAGCAGCTTACTTCAAAGACAGGGGAGGAACACTGAAGCTTTCTTT. It yields the protein CASSLLQRQGRNTEAFF.

This chain links TRBV16 with TRBJ2-7, with D hard to call. Germline assignment: CDR1 KGHSY and CDR2 FQNENV. The CDR3 runs to 12 residues. Trimming left V 4 bases short and J 7 bases short, with 11 bases between. This CDR3 is CASSPPSGEQYF. The CDR3 coding sequence is TGTGCCAGCAGCCCCCCTTCTGGGGAGCAGTACTTC.

This rearrangement joins TRBV27 to TRBJ2-3; D remains ambiguous. This CDR3 has 13 amino acids. The germline V gene has CDR1 MNHEY and CDR2 SMNVEV (reference sequence). Trimming pared 6 bases from V and 5 bases from J, leaving 12 bases between. The CDR3 reads CASRTRSQDTQYF. Here the CDR3 DNA reads TGTGCCAGCAGAACCCGGAGTCAAGATACGCAGTATTTT.

The rearrangement links TRBV10-3 to TRBJ2-7; D unresolved. The germline V gene has CDR1 ENHRY and CDR2 SYGVKD. The CDR3 sequence is 16 residues long. The V end lost 3 bases, the J end lost 2 bases, and 17 bases lay between the germline ends. CDR3 sequence reads: CAISDLDTNRAYEQYF. In DNA, the CDR3 is TGTGCCATCAGTGACCTCGACACAAACCGGGCCTACGAGCAGTACTTC.

This clone was seen only once. V is TRBV9 and J is TRBJ2-7; D remains ambiguous. V was trimmed by 1 base and J by 4 bases, leaving 9 bases between them. Germline CDR1 SGDLS, CDR2 YYNGEE. This CDR3 has 13 residues. This CDR3 is CASSVTEVYEQYF. DNA for the CDR3: TGTGCCAGCAGCGTAACTGAGGTTTACGAGCAGTACTTC.

This clone was seen once. V is TRBV28 and J is TRBJ2-7; D possibly corresponds to TRBD2 (6 bases). CDR1 MDHEN and CDR2 SYDVKM come from the germline V gene. Trimming shortened V by 3 bases and J by 5 bases, and 14 bases separated the two germline ends. The CDR3 loop spans 14 amino acids. CDR3 bases: TGTGCCAGCAGTTTGGGGGGAGAAGGTAACGAGCAGTACTTC. Its translation: CASSLGGEGNEQYF.

V is TRBV6-5 and J is TRBJ2-2, with unresolved D. The ends were cut back, 7 bases at V and 8 bases at J, with 14 bases in the middle. The CDR3 sequence is 13 residues long. CDR1 is MNHEY, CDR2 SVGAGI, per germline. Here the CDR3 DNA reads TGTGCCAGCAAGTGGGCGAGTCCGGGGGAGCTGTTTTTT. Protein product: CASKWASPGELFF.

This rearrangement joins TRBV30 to TRBJ2-3; D might be TRBD1 or TRBD2, each matching 6 bases. The CDR3 consists of 12 residues. Germline CDR1 is GTSNPN and CDR2 is SVGIG (reference sequence). The V and J ends lost 0 bases and 6 bases respectively, with 7 bases between them. CDR3 in DNA: TGTGCCTGGAGTGTAGGGGGGGATACGCAGTATTTT. It translates to CAWSVGGDTQYF.

The chain joins TRBV6-1 to TRBJ1-2; D is unclear. The CDR3 contains 13 residues. The V gene's germline CDR1 is MNHNS and CDR2 SASEGT. Trimming took off 6 bases at V and 8 bases at J, with 16 bases between the two ends. The CDR3 reads CASRMPSHGGYTF. The CDR3 DNA reads as TGTGCCAGCAGGATGCCCAGTCACGGGGGCTACACCTTC.

Of note for this clone: Other DNA sequences within the sample encode an identical CDR3. This sequence joins TRBV7-9 and TRBJ2-7; either TRBD1 or TRBD2 may fit D (5 bases each). Trimming took off 7 bases at V and 0 bases at J, with 10 bases between the two ends. Germline CDR1 is SEHNR and CDR2 is FQNEAQ (reference sequence). The CDR3 consists of 13 residues. The CDR3 loop reads CASTWGSSYEQYF. The CDR3 DNA reads as TGTGCCAGCACCTGGGGGAGCTCCTACGAGCAGTACTTC.

The rearrangement uses TRBV2 and TRBJ2-7; 11 bases fit TRBD2. The V gene's germline CDR1 is SNHLY and CDR2 FYNNEI. J was trimmed by 2 bases and V by 10 bases; bases with no gene match: 7. This CDR3 comprises 14 residues. The CDR3 here is CAIILAGGPYEQYF. The CDR3 region has the DNA TGTGCCATCATATTAGCGGGAGGGCCCTACGAGCAGTACTTC.

Comments on this clone: Other DNA sequences in this specimen translate into the identical CDR3. The chain uses TRBV28 and TRBJ2-1, with D perhaps TRBD2 (6 bases). This CDR3 spans 14 amino acids. The V end lost 6 bases, the J end lost 1 base, and 10 bases lay between the germline ends. Germline CDR1 MDHEN, CDR2 SYDVKM. Here the CDR3 reads CASSLANSYNEQFF. CDR3 coding DNA: TGTGCCAGCAGCCTAGCGAATTCCTACAATGAGCAGTTCTTC.

The rearrangement uses TRBV10-3 and TRBJ1-5; 7 bases align to TRBD1. There are 15 residues in the CDR3. Germline CDR1 ENHRY, CDR2 SYGVKD. The trim removed 2 bases at V and 3 bases at J, leaving 4 bases unmatched. The CDR3 loop reads CAISERQGVNQPQHF. DNA for the CDR3: TGTGCCATCAGTGAGCGACAGGGCGTCAATCAGCCCCAGCATTTT.

The rearrangement links TRBV6-1 to TRBJ2-4; 7 bases match TRBD2. The ends lost 2 bases at V and 7 bases at J; junction bases unmatched: 14. This CDR3 has 17 residues. Germline loops: CDR1 MNHNS, CDR2 SASEGT. CDR3 region: CASSEYPAGAIGNIQYF. CDR3 in DNA: TGTGCCAGCAGTGAATATCCTGCGGGAGCCATCGGGAACATTCAGTACTTC.

This chain links TRBV6-6 with TRBJ2-7, with 8 bases fitting TRBD1. Germline loops: CDR1 MNHNY, CDR2 SVGAGI (reference sequence). The V and J ends lost 6 bases and 2 bases, in that order; junction bases with no gene match: 3. This CDR3 has 13 amino acids. CDR3 protein: CASRGDRPYEQYF. The CDR3 DNA follows: TGTGCCAGCAGGGGGGACAGGCCCTACGAGCAGTACTTC.

A few counts support this clone. The chain joins TRBV12-5 to TRBJ2-1; D unclear. Trimming removed 2 bases at V and 4 bases at J, with 0 bases between. CDR1 and CDR2 (germline): LGHNT, FRNRAP. The CDR3 is 11 residues long. The CDR3 reads CASGLYNEQFF. As DNA, the CDR3 is TGTGCTAGTGGTTTGTACAATGAGCAGTTCTTC. Drawing the rest from reference TRBV12-5 and TRBJ2-1, the complete variable domain is DARVTQTPRHKVTEMGQEVTMRCQPILGHNTVFWYRQTMMQGLELLAYFRNRAPLDDSGMPKDRFSAEMPDATLATLKIQPSEPRDSAVYFCASGLYNEQFFGPGTRLTVL.

This clone was seen just once. The gene calls are TRBV28 and TRBJ2-2, with D perhaps matching TRBD1 or TRBD2 (6 bases each). The CDR3 covers 14 residues. Looked up from germline, CDR1 is MDHEN and CDR2 is SYDVKM. Trimming shortened V by 4 bases and J by 6 bases, and 12 bases separated the two germline ends. This chain's CDR3 is CASSWRGGSGELFF. The CDR3 DNA reads as TGTGCCAGCAGTTGGAGAGGGGGGTCCGGGGAGCTGTTTTTT.

Remarks on this clone: Distinct nucleotide sequences in the sample also encode this CDR3. V is TRBV6-1 and J is TRBJ2-7; D possibly corresponds to TRBD1 (6 bases). Germline V CDR1 and CDR2: MNHNS, SASEGT. The V and J ends lost 6 bases and 0 bases respectively, with 9 bases between them. The CDR3 is 13 residues long. The CDR3 region is CASRQGNSYEQYF. In DNA, the CDR3 is TGTGCCAGCAGGCAGGGGAACTCCTACGAGCAGTACTTC.

The gene calls are TRBV25-1 and TRBJ1-1; 9 bases align to TRBD1. CDR3 length: 16 residues. V lost 3 bases, J lost 4 bases, and 9 bases stayed unmatched. Per germline, CDR1 MGHDK and CDR2 SYGVNS. The CDR3 DNA reads TGTGCCAGCAGTGACAATCTGGGACAGGGAGGCACTGAAGCTTTCTTT. It specifies CASSDNLGQGGTEAFF.

The chain links TRBV7-9 to TRBJ1-4; weak D call: TRBD1 (5 bases). This CDR3 spans 12 amino acids. The germline V gene encodes CDR1 SEHNR and CDR2 FQNEAQ (reference sequence). Trimming took off 7 bases at V and 9 bases at J, with 12 bases between the two ends. CDR3 in amino acids: CASTSGLQKLFF. The CDR3 bases are TGTGCCAGCACATCAGGGTTGCAAAAACTGTTTTTT.

This clone was seen once. The rearrangement uses TRBV7-9 and TRBJ2-7; D unresolved. Germline loops: CDR1 SEHNR, CDR2 FQNEAQ (reference sequence). The CDR3 has 16 residues. V was trimmed by 3 bases and J by 7 bases, leaving 22 bases between them. The CDR3 loop is CASSFLNRHDSLEQYF. CDR3 in DNA: TGTGCCAGCAGCTTTTTAAATCGACATGACTCCTTAGAGCAGTACTTC.

In DNA, the CDR3 is TGTGCCAGCAGTTTCTCCAGACCTTATAACACCGGGGAGCTGTTTTTT. Protein sequence: CASSFSRPYNTGELFF. The chain recombines TRBV27 with TRBJ2-2; D is undetermined. The CDR3 sequence is 16 residues long. CDR1 is MNHEY and CDR2 is SMNVEV in the germline V gene (reference sequence). V gave up 3 bases and J gave up 2 bases, with 13 bases separating them.

The J gene is TRBJ2-7, the V gene TRBV11-2; 9 positions agree with TRBD2. V shed 5 bases and J 2 bases; nucleotides not matched to a gene: 10. Per the germline V gene, CDR1 is SGHAT and CDR2 is FQNNGV. The CDR3 spans 16 residues. For the CDR3, the DNA is TGTGCCAGCAGCCTGGCGGCTAGCGGGGTCACCTACGAGCAGTACTTC. The encoded protein is CASSLAASGVTYEQYF. The full variable domain, completed using reference TRBV11-2 and TRBJ2-7, is EAGVAQSPRYKIIEKRQSVAFWCNPISGHATLYWYQQILGQGPKLLIQFQNNGVVDDSQLPKDRFSAERLKGVDSTLKIQPAKLEDSAVYLCASSLAASGVTYEQYFGPGTRLTVT.

The CDR3 sequence is CSVRRTSGSGNEQFF. CDR3 DNA: TGCAGCGTTCGAAGAACCAGCGGGAGTGGGAATGAGCAGTTCTTC. The rearrangement joins TRBV29-1 to TRBJ2-1, with 8 bases fitting TRBD2. The CDR3 contains 15 residues. Trimming cost V 5 bases and J 7 bases; bases outside gene matches: 13. Germline V CDR1 and CDR2: SQVTM, ANQGSEA.

The J gene is TRBJ2-5, the V gene TRBV4-3; 9 bases fit TRBD1. The end of the DNA aligns better with TRBJ2-7, so the J call may be wrong. The CDR3 has 15 residues. Germline CDR1 and CDR2: LGHNA and YSLEER. The CDR3 is CASSRNRDRAYEQYF. CDR3 DNA sequence: TGCGCCAGCAGCCGGAACCGGGACAGGGCCTACGAGCAGTACTTC.